This entry concerns a single TCR beta chain. Its specificity is not known. These data belong to a study of blood T cells in healthy people across ages. Study results and caveats: Among T cells, TCR beta diversity per million cells dropped roughly linearly as age rose.

Donors were healthy Caucasian individuals from Russia aged about 6 to 95. Drawing of peripheral blood yielded 7.5 to 10 milliliters from each donor. V was clipped by 5 bases and J by 2 bases; unmatched bases: 8. The CDR3 runs to 16 residues. Together with a sample-barcoded 5' primer, a J-beta primer mix was included in a second PCR lasting roughly 6 to 12 cycles. A single record per CDR3 protein comes from TCRdb applying MiXCR to the 5' RACE reads. This table holds some 1.4 million distinct CDR3 sequences, roughly 40% found once. This clonotype was sampled from a woman between 18 and 30 years old in good health. V gene TRBV12-3 or TRBV12-4 combines with J gene TRBJ2-1; TRBD1 aligns across 8 bases. Sequenced input: blood. The CDR3 here is CASSPHPGGPYNEQFF. In nucleotides, the CDR3 is TGTGCCAGCAGTCCCCACCCAGGGGGCCCCTACAATGAGCAGTTCTTC.